Here is one T cell receptor (beta chain) with its context. What it binds is unknown. Germline V gene data show CDR1 as SNHLY and CDR2 as FYNNEI. V gave up 6 bases and J gave up 2 bases; unmatched junction bases: 3. This CDR3 is 14 amino acids long. TCRdb called the 5' RACE reads again in MiXCR, with one record for every CDR3 protein. Among tens of thousands of distinct CDR3 sequences listed, over 5% were seen once. The data originate from a study of early T cells in non-severe SARS-CoV-2 infection. Study results and limitations: Anti-spike CD8 responses were favored in VDJdb matching, and private and CD4 specificities were missed.

Specimen: whole blood, collected at baseline. This rearrangement joins TRBV2 to TRBJ1-5; the match to TRBD1 covers 8 bases. The clonotype comes from an adult who was a healthcare worker with PCR-confirmed SARS-CoV-2 infection or an uninfected control (not recorded which). CDR3 sequence: CASSMGQGNQPQHF. The CDR3 DNA follows: TGTGCCAGCAGCATGGGACAGGGCAATCAGCCCCAGCATTTT.